This T cell receptor beta chain was sequenced during a study of blood T cell repertoires in COVID-19. The CDR3 is 15 residues long. V trimming: 7 bases; J trimming: 9 bases; junction bases outside the gene matches: 15. Germline V gene data show CDR1 as MNHEY and CDR2 as SVGAGI. Original handling: Estimation of nucleated cell counts relied on the amplification of reference gene primers. Profiled with immunoSEQ multiplex PCR; TCRdb holds only in-frame clones, not every one. V and J calls and clone size are copied from that table; D and trimming were computed from the DNA. Of 150,000 to 200,000 clones in the sample, about four fifths were seen once.

Input material: peripheral blood. V gene TRBV6-5 combines with J gene TRBJ2-5; 9 positions agree with TRBD2. The receptor comes from a man aged 55-75 years with active or convalescent COVID-19. CDR3 protein: CASTVSVGGRGAQYF. For the CDR3, the DNA is TGTGCCAGCACCGTCTCCGTGGGCGGGAGGGGGGCCCAGTACTTC.